This T cell receptor beta chain is from a study of breast tumors, draining lymph nodes, adjacent tissues. General study points: Tumors had less TCR diversity than lymph nodes, more than nontumor tissue. Data only fit, rather than demonstrated, lymph node origin of most tumor T cells. Most tumor T cells seemingly derive from lymph node, then expand in tumor. Tumor and nontumor repertoires were significantly more similar in luminal-like than in basal-like breast cancer.

CDR3 length: 13 residues. Germline CDR1 is SGHNT and CDR2 is YYREEE (reference sequence). V dropped 4 bases and J dropped 4 bases, with 10 bases sitting between them. This clonotype came up many times. Its antigen is undetermined. One entry per CDR3 protein results from TCRdb running MiXCR on the multiplex PCR reads. The sample has roughly 20,000 distinct CDR3 sequences; 32% are singletons. The source is a female donor with breast cancer. Some clones in this sample may be carry-over from other donors' samples. Material: breast tumor tissue. This chain links TRBV5-4 with TRBJ2-3; no definite D call. CDR3 nucleotides: TGTGCCAGCAGCGGTACGATGTCAGATACGCAGTATTTT. As protein: CASSGTMSDTQYF.